This TCR beta chain was observed in a study of tumor-infiltrating lymphocytes in primary liver carcinoma. V lost 3 bases, J lost 7 bases, and 8 bases stayed unmatched. The germline V gene has CDR1 LGHNA and CDR2 YSLEER. The CDR3 contains 14 residues. TCR beta cDNA was prepared out of about 510 ng total RNA by means of a constant-region primer. ARM-PCR was slightly modified, and three nested multiplex PCR rounds with it gave rise to the TCR beta libraries. Investigators reported that the first two PCR rounds, at about 9 cycles each, used TRBV1-TRBV30 forward primers with a C-beta reverse primer. TCRdb independently ran MiXCR on the multiplex PCR reads; one entry per CDR3 protein. There are 20,000 to 25,000 distinct CDR3 sequences in the sample; roughly 85% occur only once, and 40% lies in the top ten. Unsorted bulk tissue (roughly 19-31 mg) underwent RNA and DNA co-extraction. At sampling, these chronic HBV carriers had received no treatment.

This chain links TRBV4-3 with TRBJ2-7; 8 nucleotides line up with TRBD1. What was sequenced was liver tumor tissue from sampling region 1. The subset was: tumor region T1, superior pole. This receptor was identified in a woman in her 30s with primary liver carcinoma and hepatitis B virus infection. CDR3 amino acids: CASSHTDRAGEQYF. The CDR3, as DNA: TGCGCCAGCAGCCATACGGACAGGGCAGGGGAGCAGTACTTC.